In its sample, the clone carrying this TCR beta chain was seen once. Some clones are missing from TCRdb's copy, which holds only in-frame ones; the method was immunoSEQ multiplex PCR. The sample has approximately 150,000 clones; about 90% are singletons. This sample is drawn from a study of blood T cell repertoires in COVID-19. The study assigned cohorts using participant-reported clinical history. The ends were cut back, 1 base at V and 0 bases at J, with 10 bases in the middle. CDR3 length equals 14 residues. Germline CDR1 reads SQVTM; CDR2 reads ANQGSEA. The chain combines TRBV29-1 with TRBJ2-7, with D possibly being TRBD1 (6 bases). The receptor comes from a human donor with acute COVID-19. The donor label of this sample is uncertain. The sample consisted of PBMCs or T cells enriched from blood (not recorded which). The CDR3 coding sequence is TGCAGCGTTGAAGGACAGGATGACTCCTACGAGCAGTACTTC. It yields the protein CSVEGQDDSYEQYF.